Listed below are T cell receptor beta chains from one sample, sequenced in a study of T cells in Graves' hyperthyroidism and ophthalmopathy. TCRdb re-called the multiplex PCR reads through MiXCR, storing one row per CDR3 protein. The data contain hundreds of thousands of distinct CDR3 sequences, roughly 17% of them seen just once; the ten biggest clones take up about 20%. Sequencing was carried out using blood. The receptors here all came from a woman under 30 with Graves' hyperthyroidism. Both conserved end residues are part of each CDR3. The order of the fields is V gene, clone size, D gene, CDR3 protein. D genes are given only for firm matches. A row's size may be missing; if present it is once, few, many or a size class.

TRBV28 | - | - | CASSFRGPLEQFF
TRBV20-1 | - | - | CSARDSWEDTEAFF
TRBV28 | many | TRBD2 | CASSGRLAGVYEQYF
TRBV2 | few | - | CASSSPPSAPGRDTQYF
TRBV20-1 | many | TRBD2 | CSASSVGGTYNEQFF
TRBV4-3 | - | - | CASSQVGQGGYEQYF
TRBV7-2 | few | - | CASSSRWVGTGSSFF
TRBV20-1 | many | TRBD1 | CSARPMGQGGLPLHF
TRBV7-2 | many | TRBD1 | CASSWGGQGNEKLFF
TRBV7-2 | - | - | CASRGGGGGLGDTQYF
TRBV7-9 | - | TRBD1 | CASSQGGTGTYSNQPQHF
TRBV29-1 | - | TRBD2 | CSAPTSGTDTQYF
TRBV4-3 | few | - | CASSQDLRGDTEAFF
TRBV6-5 | - | TRBD2 | CASSYSLAGVTDTQYF
TRBV28 | - | TRBD1 | CASSKDRASEAFF
TRBV24-1 | - | TRBD2 | CATSGTGEGQHIQYF
TRBV14 | many | TRBD1 | CASSRTGGRGGEAFF
TRBV6-1 | - | TRBD1 | CASSDPGTGGRGGSYEQYF
TRBV11-1 | - | TRBD2 | CASSWGLAGGYNEQFF
TRBV9 | few | TRBD1 | CASSVEWTGVAGELFF
TRBV11-1 | many | TRBD1 | CASSLGQASYEQYF
TRBV2 | many | - | CASSRGTSYEQYF
TRBV14 | - | TRBD1 | CASSRQGSTEAFF
TRBV20-1 | - | TRBD1 | CSAPQGGLYNQPQHF
TRBV6-2/TRBV6-3 | few | - | CASSYRLQGSNYGYTF
TRBV14 | few | - | CASSRYALRDEKLFF
TRBV6-5 | many | - | CASSLIPGGRGSGANVLTF
TRBV29-1 | - | TRBD1 | CSARTGVVGYTF
TRBV7-3 | - | - | CASSTYRATGELFF
TRBV28 | many | - | CASSLWGLRRAQMNTEAFF
TRBV12-3/TRBV12-4 | few | - | CASTREGTQVNEQFF
TRBV3-1 | few | - | CASSQGYGGELFF
TRBV20-1 | many | - | CSALGGNSYEQYF
TRBV6-2/TRBV6-3 | few | - | CASSYVPITDTQYF
TRBV12-3/TRBV12-4 | few | TRBD2 | CASSPSGTHEQYF
TRBV29-1 | many | TRBD1 | CSVQRDSTSTDTQYF
TRBV20-1 | - | - | CSAKGAGAKPQHF
TRBV24-1 | - | - | CATSDRVNQPQHF
TRBV20-1 | many | TRBD2 | CSARYSSGPYNEQFF
TRBV7-9 | many | - | CASSLEEASYEQYF